A selection of T cell receptor beta chains follows, all from one sample in a study of blood T cell repertoires in COVID-19. Profiling relied on immunoSEQ multiplex PCR, and the TCRdb table lists in-frame clones only, not all of them. The table has some 58,000 clones, roughly 83% seen once. Sample: peripheral blood. The receptors were gathered from a man over 45 with COVID-19, enrolled during active disease. Both conserved end residues are part of each CDR3. Each record gives: clone size, D gene, J gene, V gene, CDR3 DNA, CDR3 protein. The D gene is left open where the match is weak. Expanded clones get a size class; other rows say once, few or many, or leave the size out.

size: -
D: TRBD2
J: TRBJ2-1
V: TRBV5-1
DNA: TGCGCCAGCAGCTTTATAGCGGGCTCCTACAATGAGCAGTTCTTC
CDR3: CASSFIAGSYNEQFF

size: -
D: TRBD2
J: TRBJ2-3
V: TRBV18
DNA: TGTGCCAGCTCGCGAGCTAGCGGTACACTCACAGATACGCAGTATTTT
CDR3: CASSRASGTLTDTQYF

size: once
D: TRBD1
J: TRBJ2-7
V: TRBV6-5
DNA: TGTGCCAGCAGGCAATACAGGGGGTCCCCCTACGAGCAGTACTTC
CDR3: CASRQYRGSPYEQYF

size: few
D: TRBD1
J: TRBJ1-2
V: TRBV24-1
DNA: TGTGCCACCAGTGACGATACCGGGACAGGGCTCGGTGGCTACACCTTC
CDR3: CATSDDTGTGLGGYTF

size: -
D: -
J: TRBJ2-5
V: TRBV3-1/TRBV3-2
DNA: TGTGCCAGCAGCCAAGGAGTGGGGAGAGTAGCCCAGTACTTC
CDR3: CASSQGVGRVAQYF

size: once
D: -
J: TRBJ2-5
V: TRBV6-2/TRBV6-3
DNA: TGTGCCAGCAGTACCCCCAAGGGGTCTGGAGAGACCCAGTACTTC
CDR3: CASSTPKGSGETQYF

size: -
D: -
J: TRBJ2-6
V: TRBV2
DNA: TGTGCCAGCGCCCTAGGAAGTTCTGGGGCCAACGTCCTGACTTTC
CDR3: CASALGSSGANVLTF

size: -
D: -
J: TRBJ2-1
V: TRBV6-5
DNA: TGTGCCAGCAGTTCCCTCCGGAATGAGCAGTTCTTC
CDR3: CASSSLRNEQFF

size: few
D: TRBD2
J: TRBJ2-7
V: TRBV5-4
DNA: TGTGCCAGCAGCCGGGCGGGGGGCCAGGGTACACGTGAGCAGTACTTC
CDR3: CASSRAGGQGTREQYF

size: -
D: TRBD2
J: TRBJ2-2
V: TRBV7-8
DNA: TGTGCCAGCAGCTCGGTAGCGGGAGTTCAGAACGGGGAGCTGTTTTTT
CDR3: CASSSVAGVQNGELFF

size: -
D: TRBD1
J: TRBJ2-7
V: TRBV18
DNA: TGTGCCAGCTCATCGGGACAGGACTCCTACGAGCAGTACTTC
CDR3: CASSSGQDSYEQYF

size: -
D: -
J: TRBJ2-2
V: TRBV5-1
DNA: TGCGCCAGCAGCCCCGTACAGGGCACCGGGGAGCTGTTTTTT
CDR3: CASSPVQGTGELFF

size: -
D: TRBD1
J: TRBJ2-7
V: TRBV11-2
DNA: TGTGCCAGCAGCGCGAACAGGGGGCTGGACGAGCAGTACTTC
CDR3: CASSANRGLDEQYF

size: few
D: TRBD1
J: TRBJ2-6
V: TRBV6-4
DNA: TGTGCCAGCAGCCCCGGACAGGGCTCTGGGGCCAACGTCCTGACTTTC
CDR3: CASSPGQGSGANVLTF

size: -
D: TRBD2
J: TRBJ2-3
V: TRBV10-1
DNA: TGCGCCAGCAGTGAGCTTGCGGGAGGAGCTAGCACAGATACGCAGTATTTT
CDR3: CASSELAGGASTDTQYF

size: -
D: TRBD1
J: TRBJ1-2
V: TRBV5-4
DNA: TGTGCCAGCAGCCCGGGGACAGGCGACGACACCTTC
CDR3: CASSPGTGDDTF

size: -
D: TRBD2
J: TRBJ2-3
V: TRBV7-2
DNA: TGTGCCAGCAGCTCGACCGGCGGTAGCGGGATCACAGATACGCAGTATTTT
CDR3: CASSSTGGSGITDTQYF

size: -
D: -
J: TRBJ2-7
V: TRBV11-2
DNA: TGTGCCAGCAGCCCCCCCTTGGGACACAGCTCCTACGAGCAGTACTTC
CDR3: CASSPPLGHSSYEQYF

size: -
D: -
J: TRBJ2-5
V: TRBV30
DNA: TGTGCGTCGGGCGGCCAGCGGGAAGAGACCCAGTACTTC
CDR3: CASGGQREETQYF

size: -
D: -
J: TRBJ2-1
V: TRBV9
DNA: TGTGCCAGCAGCGTAGCCGGGGTGTGGAACAATGAGCAGTTCTTC
CDR3: CASSVAGVWNNEQFF

size: -
D: TRBD2
J: TRBJ2-7
V: TRBV6-5
DNA: TGTGCCAGCAGTTACGTCGCGGGGGCCTACGAGCAGTACTTC
CDR3: CASSYVAGAYEQYF

size: -
D: -
J: TRBJ1-2
V: TRBV29-1
DNA: TGCAGCGTTGGTAGACGAGGTACTAACTATGGCTACACCTTC
CDR3: CSVGRRGTNYGYTF

size: -
D: -
J: TRBJ2-6
V: TRBV30
DNA: TGTGCCTGGACCGAGCTCGACACTGGGGCCAACGTCCTGACTTTC
CDR3: CAWTELDTGANVLTF

size: -
D: -
J: TRBJ1-6
V: TRBV30
DNA: TGTGCCTGGTCCCAAGACGGTCGTCGGGGTTCACCCCTCCACTTT
CDR3: CAWSQDGRRGSPLHF

size: -
D: TRBD1
J: TRBJ2-1
V: TRBV9
DNA: TGTGCCAGCAGCGCCAGGGACAGAGAATACAATGAGCAGTTCTTC
CDR3: CASSARDREYNEQFF

size: -
D: TRBD2
J: TRBJ2-1
V: TRBV10-3
DNA: TGTGCCATCAGTGGAGGACTAGCGGCGAATGAGCAGTTCTTC
CDR3: CAISGGLAANEQFF

size: -
D: -
J: TRBJ1-1
V: TRBV7-6
DNA: TGTGCCAGCAGCTTGGGGCAAGCCACTGAAGCTTTCTTT
CDR3: CASSLGQATEAFF

size: -
D: TRBD2
J: TRBJ2-2
V: TRBV9
DNA: TGTGCCAGCAGCGTATCAGCGGGAGGGCTGCCCGGGGAGCTGTTTTTT
CDR3: CASSVSAGGLPGELFF

size: -
D: TRBD2
J: TRBJ2-1
V: TRBV3-1/TRBV3-2
DNA: TGTGCCAGCAGCCCGCACGCCTTCAGCGGGGGGTCATACAATGAGCAGTTCTTC
CDR3: CASSPHAFSGGSYNEQFF

size: -
D: -
J: TRBJ2-5
V: TRBV7-2
DNA: TGTGCCAGCAGCTTACGGGTTAGCGGCCTAATACAAGAGACCCAGTACTTC
CDR3: CASSLRVSGLIQETQYF

size: few
D: TRBD2
J: TRBJ2-4
V: TRBV7-9
DNA: TGTGCCAGCAGCAGGTGGGGAGGGGCCCAAAACATTCAGTACTTC
CDR3: CASSRWGGAQNIQYF

size: -
D: -
J: TRBJ2-2
V: TRBV27
DNA: TGTGCCAGCAGTATTATAGCGGAGACGGACACCGGGGAGCTGTTTTTT
CDR3: CASSIIAETDTGELFF

size: -
D: -
J: TRBJ2-1
V: TRBV27
DNA: TGTGCCAGCAGCTCCCGGTTCGGGGTAACGCCCTACAATGAGCAGTTCTTC
CDR3: CASSSRFGVTPYNEQFF

size: -
D: TRBD1
J: TRBJ2-5
V: TRBV10-3
DNA: TGTGCCATCAGTGAGTCGAGAAAGGGGGCGGGGACCCAGTACTTC
CDR3: CAISESRKGAGTQYF

size: -
D: TRBD2
J: TRBJ2-2
V: TRBV7-9
DNA: TGTGCCAGCAGCTTAGCTCTAGCGGGTTCCGGGGAGCTGTTTTTT
CDR3: CASSLALAGSGELFF

size: -
D: -
J: TRBJ2-1
V: TRBV29-1
DNA: TGCAGCGTTGAGGGCGGGGGCAGGTGGAACAATGAGCAGTTCTTC
CDR3: CSVEGGGRWNNEQFF

size: -
D: TRBD1
J: TRBJ2-1
V: TRBV7-2
DNA: TGTGCCAGCAGCCGGACAGGTTCCACCTACAATGAGCAGTTCTTC
CDR3: CASSRTGSTYNEQFF

size: -
D: -
J: TRBJ2-1
V: TRBV5-6
DNA: TGTGCCAGCAGCTTGCTCTACAATGAGCAGTTCTTC
CDR3: CASSLLYNEQFF

size: -
D: -
J: TRBJ1-1
V: TRBV27
DNA: TGTGCCAGCAGTTTTCTTCCAGGGGCTCCGAACACTGAAGCTTTCTTT
CDR3: CASSFLPGAPNTEAFF

size: -
D: -
J: TRBJ1-2
V: TRBV5-5
DNA: TGTGCCAGCAGCTTGCGAGGGGGGGACTATGGCTACACCTTC
CDR3: CASSLRGGDYGYTF

size: -
D: TRBD2
J: TRBJ2-1
V: TRBV7-9
DNA: TGTGCCAGCAGCCAGGGACTAGCGGGAGGAAGTGAGCAGTTCTTC
CDR3: CASSQGLAGGSEQFF

size: few
D: -
J: TRBJ2-7
V: TRBV28
DNA: TGTGCCAGCAGCCCTATCTTCACGGACGAGCAGTACTTC
CDR3: CASSPIFTDEQYF

size: -
D: TRBD1
J: TRBJ1-6
V: TRBV6-6
DNA: TGTGCCAGCAGTTTATTTCTGACAGGGCCAAATTCACCCCTCCACTTT
CDR3: CASSLFLTGPNSPLHF

size: few
D: TRBD1
J: TRBJ2-4
V: TRBV30
DNA: TGTGCCCGTAGAGGGGGCGTGGGAGTATCTAAAAACATTCAGTACTTC
CDR3: CARRGGVGVSKNIQYF

size: -
D: TRBD1
J: TRBJ1-6
V: TRBV2
DNA: TGTGCCAGCAGTGAACTCCGGACAGGAGATAATTCACCCCTCCACTTT
CDR3: CASSELRTGDNSPLHF

size: -
D: -
J: TRBJ1-2
V: TRBV30
DNA: TGTGCCTGGAGCCCTGGACAGACTAAAAACTATGGCTACACCTTC
CDR3: CAWSPGQTKNYGYTF

size: -
D: TRBD1
J: TRBJ2-7
V: TRBV19
DNA: TGTGCCAGTGGCCCCCGACAGGGGAGTATGGACGAGCAGTACTTC
CDR3: CASGPRQGSMDEQYF

size: -
D: -
J: TRBJ1-2
V: TRBV28
DNA: TGTGCCAGCAGCTGGGGCAGGGATAATGGCTACACCTTC
CDR3: CASSWGRDNGYTF